A selection of T cell receptor beta chains follows, all from one sample in a study of beta chain features in type 1 diabetes. The data were produced by immunoSEQ multiplex PCR, yet TCRdb's version contains in-frame clones alone and is incomplete. The sample records approximately 160,000 clones, under 9.5% being singletons. Input material: central memory CD4+ T cells from blood. The receptor source for this set is a young man in good health. Both conserved end residues are part of each CDR3. The D gene is left open where the match is weak. Clone size is shown for a subset of rows, as once, few, many or a class of expanded clone.

TRBV10-3,TRBD1,TRBJ1-4,.,CAISVGQGVDEKLFF,TGTGCCATCAGTGTAGGACAGGGGGTGGATGAAAAACTGTTTTTT
TRBV6-6,.,TRBJ1-5,.,CASTNRGREGPQHF,TGTGCCAGCACCAATAGAGGCAGGGAAGGGCCCCAGCATTTT
TRBV7-9,TRBD1,TRBJ2-7,.,CASNLGQGFSEQYF,TGTGCCAGCAACCTGGGACAGGGGTTCAGCGAGCAGTACTTC
TRBV30,TRBD1,TRBJ2-5,few,CAWSVRTGVETQYF,TGTGCCTGGAGTGTACGGACAGGGGTTGAGACCCAGTACTTC
TRBV7-9,TRBD2,TRBJ2-7,many,CASSQRESYEQYF,TGTGCCAGCAGCCAGCGGGAGTCCTACGAGCAGTACTTC
TRBV19,TRBD1,TRBJ1-5,few,CASSILTGLMSNQPQHF,TGTGCCAGTAGTATTCTGACAGGGTTGATGAGCAATCAGCCCCAGCATTTT
TRBV13,TRBD2,TRBJ2-5,few,CASSGGTRETQYF,TGTGCCAGCAGCGGAGGGACTAGAGAGACCCAGTACTTC
TRBV2,.,TRBJ1-5,.,CASNRVGNQPQHF,TGTGCCAGCAACAGGGTCGGCAATCAGCCCCAGCATTTT
TRBV29-1,.,TRBJ1-2,.,CSATLTRPNGYTF,TGCAGCGCCACACTGACACGGCCCAACGGCTACACCTTC
TRBV5-6,TRBD2,TRBJ2-7,.,CASSLTSGYEQYF,TGTGCCAGCAGCTTGACTAGCGGCTACGAGCAGTACTTC
TRBV6-6,TRBD1,TRBJ2-5,.,CASSYGQGLYQETQYF,TGTGCCAGCAGTTATGGACAGGGGCTCTACCAAGAGACCCAGTACTTC
TRBV7-3,.,TRBJ1-1,.,CASGKRGNTEAFF,TGTGCCAGCGGCAAACGGGGTAACACTGAAGCTTTCTTT
TRBV5-4,TRBD2,TRBJ2-1,few,CASGRTSGPNEQFF,TGTGCCAGCGGCCGGACTAGCGGGCCCAATGAGCAGTTCTTC
TRBV27,.,TRBJ1-5,.,CASSFWGDNQPQHF,TGTGCCAGCAGTTTCTGGGGCGACAATCAGCCCCAGCATTTT
TRBV2,TRBD1,TRBJ2-5,few,CASNQQGIGETQYF,TGTGCCAGCAACCAACAGGGGATCGGGGAGACCCAGTACTTC
TRBV5-8,.,TRBJ1-1,many,CASSLVRGAFF,TGTGCCAGCAGCTTGGTCAGGGGAGCTTTCTTT
TRBV19,.,TRBJ1-4,few,CASSPTRRNEKLFF,TGTGCCAGTAGTCCGACTAGGAGGAATGAAAAACTGTTTTTT
TRBV7-9,.,TRBJ2-7,few,CASSLAPGHSSYEQYF,TGTGCCAGCAGCTTAGCACCGGGACATAGCTCCTACGAGCAGTACTTC
TRBV11-2,.,TRBJ1-2,once,CASSKSPRDGYTF,TGTGCCAGCAGCAAGAGCCCTCGGGATGGCTACACCTTC
TRBV7-3,.,TRBJ2-3,.,CASSFPSSSSTDTQYF,TGTGCCAGCAGCTTCCCTAGCTCTTCGAGCACAGATACGCAGTATTTT
TRBV7-7,.,TRBJ2-7,.,CASRFRAVTSSYEQYF,TGTGCCAGCAGGTTCAGGGCCGTGACGAGCTCCTACGAGCAGTACTTC
TRBV7-9,TRBD1,TRBJ1-5,many,CASSSGQVHQPQHF,TGTGCCAGCAGCTCAGGACAGGTACATCAGCCCCAGCATTTT
TRBV11-3,TRBD2,TRBJ2-3,few,CASSRSGSTDTQYF,TGTGCCAGCAGCCGTAGCGGGAGCACAGATACGCAGTATTTT